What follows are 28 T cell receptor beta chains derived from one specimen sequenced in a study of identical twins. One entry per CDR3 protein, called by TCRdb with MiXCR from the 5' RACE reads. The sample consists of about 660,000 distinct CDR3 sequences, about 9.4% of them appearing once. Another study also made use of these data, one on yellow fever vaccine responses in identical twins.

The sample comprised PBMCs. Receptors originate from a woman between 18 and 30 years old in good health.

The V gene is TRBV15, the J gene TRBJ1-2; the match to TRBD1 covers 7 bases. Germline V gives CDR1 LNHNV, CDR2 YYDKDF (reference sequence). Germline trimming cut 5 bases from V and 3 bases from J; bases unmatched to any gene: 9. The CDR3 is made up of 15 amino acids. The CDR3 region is CATSQPQGIDYGYTF. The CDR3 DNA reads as TGTGCCACCAGCCAACCACAGGGGATAGACTATGGCTACACCTTC.

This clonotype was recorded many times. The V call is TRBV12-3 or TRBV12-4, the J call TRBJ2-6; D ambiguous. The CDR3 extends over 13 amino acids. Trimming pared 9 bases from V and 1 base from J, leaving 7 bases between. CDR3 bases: TGTGCCAGTTCAACATCTGGGGCCAACGTCCTGACTTTC. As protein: CASSTSGANVLTF.

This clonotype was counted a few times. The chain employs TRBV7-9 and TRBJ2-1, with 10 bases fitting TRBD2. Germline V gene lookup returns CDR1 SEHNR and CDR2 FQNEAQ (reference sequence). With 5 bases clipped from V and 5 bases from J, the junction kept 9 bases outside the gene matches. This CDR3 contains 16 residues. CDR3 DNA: TGTGCCAGCAGCCTAAATGGACTAGCGGCCCACAATGAGCAGTTCTTC. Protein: CASSLNGLAAHNEQFF.

CDR3 nucleotides: TGTGCCAGCAGCGTACGTTTGGACTATGGCTACACCTTC. Protein product: CASSVRLDYGYTF. V and J are TRBV2 and TRBJ1-2; no firm D call. Germline V gene sequence: CDR1 SNHLY, CDR2 FYNNEI. V was cut by 6 bases and J by 3 bases, with 11 bases left in between. The CDR3 has 13 residues.

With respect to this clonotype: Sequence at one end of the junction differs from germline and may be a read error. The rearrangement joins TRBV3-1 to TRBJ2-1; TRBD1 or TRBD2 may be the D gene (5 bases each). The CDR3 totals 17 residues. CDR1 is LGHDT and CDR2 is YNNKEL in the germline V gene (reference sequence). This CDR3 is CASTQKGRRPHAYEQFF. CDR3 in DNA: TGTGCCAGCACCCAAAAGGGGAGAAGACCCCACGCCTATGAGCAGTTCTTC.

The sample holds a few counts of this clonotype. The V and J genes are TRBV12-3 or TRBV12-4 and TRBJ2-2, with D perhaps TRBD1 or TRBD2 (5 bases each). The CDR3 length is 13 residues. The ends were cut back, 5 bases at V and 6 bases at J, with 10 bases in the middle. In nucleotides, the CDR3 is TGTGCCAGCAGTCCCTCGGGGCCCGGGGAGCTGTTTTTT. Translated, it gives CASSPSGPGELFF.

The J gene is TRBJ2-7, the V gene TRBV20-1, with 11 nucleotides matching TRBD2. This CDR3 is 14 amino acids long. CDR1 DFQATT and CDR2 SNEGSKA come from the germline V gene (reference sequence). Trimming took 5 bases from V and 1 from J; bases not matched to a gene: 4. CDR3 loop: CSAVTSGSSYEQYF. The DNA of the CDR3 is TGCAGTGCTGTAACTAGCGGGAGTTCCTACGAGCAGTACTTC.

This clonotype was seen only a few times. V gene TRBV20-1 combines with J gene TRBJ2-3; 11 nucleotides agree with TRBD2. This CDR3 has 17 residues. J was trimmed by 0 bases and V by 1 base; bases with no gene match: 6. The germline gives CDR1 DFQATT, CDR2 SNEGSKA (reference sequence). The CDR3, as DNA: TGCAGTGCTAGAGGTAGCGGGAGGGCCACAAGCACAGATACGCAGTATTTT. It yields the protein CSARGSGRATSTDTQYF.

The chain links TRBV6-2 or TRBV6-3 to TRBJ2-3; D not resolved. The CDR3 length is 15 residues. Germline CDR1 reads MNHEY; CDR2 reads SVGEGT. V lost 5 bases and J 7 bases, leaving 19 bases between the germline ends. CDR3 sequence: CASSPGPSDAYTQYF. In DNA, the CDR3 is TGTGCCAGCAGTCCAGGACCCAGCGATGCATATACGCAGTATTTT.

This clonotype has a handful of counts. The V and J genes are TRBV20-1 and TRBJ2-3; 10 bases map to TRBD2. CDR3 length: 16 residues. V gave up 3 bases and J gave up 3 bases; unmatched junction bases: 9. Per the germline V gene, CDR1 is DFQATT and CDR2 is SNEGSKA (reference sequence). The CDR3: CSARSRASGRTDTQYF. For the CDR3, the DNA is TGCAGTGCTAGGTCCCGGGCTAGCGGGAGAACAGATACGCAGTATTTT.

CDR3 loop: CAISERASGLSTDTQYF. The DNA for the CDR3 is TGTGCCATCAGCGAGAGGGCTAGCGGGCTAAGCACAGATACGCAGTATTTT. The chain joins TRBV10-3 to TRBJ2-3; 8 bases align to TRBD2. The CDR3 runs 17 residues. Germline V gene lookup returns CDR1 ENHRY and CDR2 SYGVKD. Trimming removed 6 bases from V and 0 bases from J; junction bases left unmatched: 11.

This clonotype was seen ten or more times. The CDR3: CASSQDRIGIAGELFF. The CDR3 coding sequence is TGTGCCAGCAGCCAAGATCGGATCGGAATAGCCGGGGAGCTGTTTTTT. The chain combines TRBV14 with TRBJ2-2, with D unclear. The CDR3 consists of 16 residues. Germline V gene lookup returns CDR1 SGHDN and CDR2 FVKESK. Trimming stripped 0 bases from V and 6 bases from J, with 14 bases between. Looking up the rest from reference TRBV14 and TRBJ2-2 gives the full variable domain: EAGVTQFPSHSVIEKGQTVTLRCDPISGHDNLYWYRRVMGKEIKFLLHFVKESKQDESGMPNNRFLAERTGGTYSTLKVQPAELEDSGVYFCASSQDRIGIAGELFFGEGSRLTVL.

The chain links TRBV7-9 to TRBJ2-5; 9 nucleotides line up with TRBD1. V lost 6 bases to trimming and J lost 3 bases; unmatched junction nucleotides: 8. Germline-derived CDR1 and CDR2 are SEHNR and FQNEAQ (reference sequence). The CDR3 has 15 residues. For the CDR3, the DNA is TGTGCCAGCAGACCTGGGACAGGGCCGGAAGAGACCCAGTACTTC. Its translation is CASRPGTGPEETQYF.

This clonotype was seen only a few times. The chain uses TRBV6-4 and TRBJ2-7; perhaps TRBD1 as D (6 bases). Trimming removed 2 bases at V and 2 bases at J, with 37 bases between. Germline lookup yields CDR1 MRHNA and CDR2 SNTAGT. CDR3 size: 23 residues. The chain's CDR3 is CASSDPFYPLGPLRQDEPYEQYF. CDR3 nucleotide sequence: TGTGCCAGCAGTGACCCTTTCTACCCGCTAGGCCCCCTCAGACAGGATGAACCCTACGAGCAGTACTTC.

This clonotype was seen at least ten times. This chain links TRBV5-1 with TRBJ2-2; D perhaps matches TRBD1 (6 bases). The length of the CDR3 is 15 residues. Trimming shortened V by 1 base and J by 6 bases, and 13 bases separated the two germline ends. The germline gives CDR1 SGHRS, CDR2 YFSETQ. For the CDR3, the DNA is TGCGCCAGCAGCTTGACAGGGAAGTCTGCCGGGGAGCTGTTTTTT. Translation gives CASSLTGKSAGELFF.

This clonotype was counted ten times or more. Here the CDR3 reads CASTPVGFSNEQFF. For the CDR3, the DNA is TGTGCCAGCACTCCAGTCGGCTTCTCGAATGAGCAGTTCTTC. The chain combines TRBV28 with TRBJ2-1, with no clear D. The V end lost 7 bases, the J end lost 7 bases, and 17 bases lay between the germline ends. The germline gives CDR1 MDHEN, CDR2 SYDVKM. The CDR3 runs to 14 residues.

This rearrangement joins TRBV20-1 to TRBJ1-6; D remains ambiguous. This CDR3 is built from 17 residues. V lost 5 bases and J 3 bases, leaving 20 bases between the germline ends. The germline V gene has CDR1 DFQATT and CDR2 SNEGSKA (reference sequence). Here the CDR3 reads CSAPRREAGYYNSPLHF. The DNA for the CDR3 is TGCAGTGCTCCCCGTCGGGAGGCCGGCTACTATAATTCACCCCTCCACTTT.

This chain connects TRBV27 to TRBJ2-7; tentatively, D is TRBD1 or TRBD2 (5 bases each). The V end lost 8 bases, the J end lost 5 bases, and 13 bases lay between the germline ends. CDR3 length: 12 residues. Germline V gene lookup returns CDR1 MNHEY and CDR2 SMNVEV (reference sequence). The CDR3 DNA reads TGTGCCAGCGGTGGGGGTGGCGACGAGCAGTACTTC. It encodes CASGGGGDEQYF.

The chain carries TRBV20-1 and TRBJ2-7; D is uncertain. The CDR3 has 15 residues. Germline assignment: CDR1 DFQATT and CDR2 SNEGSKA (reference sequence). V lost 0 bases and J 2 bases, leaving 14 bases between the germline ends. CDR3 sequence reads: CSARDLAVRAYEQYF. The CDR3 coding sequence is TGCAGTGCTAGAGATCTCGCCGTCCGAGCCTACGAGCAGTACTTC.

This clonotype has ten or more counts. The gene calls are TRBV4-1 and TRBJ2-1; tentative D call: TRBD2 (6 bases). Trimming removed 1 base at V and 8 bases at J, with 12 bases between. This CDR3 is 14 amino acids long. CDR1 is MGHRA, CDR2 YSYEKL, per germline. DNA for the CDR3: TGCGCCAGCAGCCAAGGACTAGTAATCGATGAGCAGTTCTTC. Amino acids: CASSQGLVIDEQFF.

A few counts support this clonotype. CDR3 bases: TGTGCCAGCAGTTTTGCCCGGGACCTCACCTCCTACGAGCAGTACTTC. This codes for CASSFARDLTSYEQYF. The J gene is TRBJ2-7, the V gene TRBV28; perhaps D is TRBD1 or TRBD2 (5 bases each). V lost 3 bases, J lost 0 bases, and 15 bases lay in between. The CDR3 covers 16 residues. The germline gives CDR1 MDHEN, CDR2 SYDVKM.

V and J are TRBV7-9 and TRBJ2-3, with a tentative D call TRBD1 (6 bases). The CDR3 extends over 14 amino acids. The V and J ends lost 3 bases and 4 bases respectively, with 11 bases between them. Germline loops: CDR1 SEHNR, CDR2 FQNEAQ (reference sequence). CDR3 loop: CASSFTGLADTQYF. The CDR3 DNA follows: TGTGCCAGCAGCTTTACAGGGTTGGCAGATACGCAGTATTTT. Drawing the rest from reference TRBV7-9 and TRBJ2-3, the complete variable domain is DTGVSQNPRHKITKRGQNVTFRCDPISEHNRLYWYRQTLGQGPEFLTYFQNEAQLEKSRLLSDRFSAERPKGSFSTLEIQRTEQGDSAMYLCASSFTGLADTQYFGPGTRLTVL.

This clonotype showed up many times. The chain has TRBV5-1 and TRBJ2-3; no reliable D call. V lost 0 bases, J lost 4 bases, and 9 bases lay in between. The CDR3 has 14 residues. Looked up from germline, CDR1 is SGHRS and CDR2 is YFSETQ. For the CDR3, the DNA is TGCGCCAGCAGCTTGGTTAGTCGTCCAGATACGCAGTATTTT. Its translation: CASSLVSRPDTQYF.

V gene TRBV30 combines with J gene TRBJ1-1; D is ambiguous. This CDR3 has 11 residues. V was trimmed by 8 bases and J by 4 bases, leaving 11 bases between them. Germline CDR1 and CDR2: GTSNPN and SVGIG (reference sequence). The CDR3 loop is CAGWVRTEAFF. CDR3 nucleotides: TGTGCCGGCTGGGTACGCACTGAAGCTTTCTTT.

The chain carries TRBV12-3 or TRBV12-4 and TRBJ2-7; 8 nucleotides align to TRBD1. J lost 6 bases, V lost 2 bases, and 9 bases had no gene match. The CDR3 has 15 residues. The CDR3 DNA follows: TGTGCCAGCAGTTTAAACGGGGACAGGCTTGCCGAGCAGTACTTC. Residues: CASSLNGDRLAEQYF.

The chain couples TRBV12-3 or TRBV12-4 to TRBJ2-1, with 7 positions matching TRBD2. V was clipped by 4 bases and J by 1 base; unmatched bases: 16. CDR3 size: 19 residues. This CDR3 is CASSSRDLTGGGSYNEQFF. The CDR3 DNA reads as TGTGCCAGCAGTTCACGGGACTTAACGGGAGGTGGGTCCTACAATGAGCAGTTCTTC.

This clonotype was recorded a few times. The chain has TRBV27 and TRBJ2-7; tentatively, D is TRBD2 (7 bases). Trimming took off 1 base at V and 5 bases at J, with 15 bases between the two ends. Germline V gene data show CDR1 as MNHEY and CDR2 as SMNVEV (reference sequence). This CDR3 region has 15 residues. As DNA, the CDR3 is TGTGCCAGCAGTTTATGGGGGGGGCGCTTCCACGAGCAGTACTTC. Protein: CASSLWGGRFHEQYF.

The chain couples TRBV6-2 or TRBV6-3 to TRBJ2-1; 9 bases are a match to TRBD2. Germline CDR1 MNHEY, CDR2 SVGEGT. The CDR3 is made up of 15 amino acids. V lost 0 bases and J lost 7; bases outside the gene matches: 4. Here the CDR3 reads CASSYSASGNNEQFF. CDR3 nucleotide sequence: TGTGCCAGCAGTTACTCGGCTAGCGGGAATAATGAGCAGTTCTTC.